This T cell receptor (beta chain) was identified in a study of tumor and adjacent non-tumor tissue in lung cancer. Findings of the study overall: In normal lung, the top 100 clones were significantly more dominant than in tumor.

The template was RNA from unsorted bulk tissue. Distant lung tissue was collected more than 3 cm away from the tumor edge. The library came from three nested PCR rounds adapted from ARM-PCR protocols. TCRdb recomputed calls from the multiplex PCR reads with MiXCR, one row per CDR3 protein. The sample yields more than 55,000 distinct CDR3 sequences, roughly three quarters seen once. Germline CDR1 is SGDLS and CDR2 is YYNGEE. The CDR3 runs 14 residues. J was trimmed by 1 base and V by 8 bases; bases with no gene match: 9. On this clonotype itself: Its antigen remains unidentified.

The chain uses TRBV9 and TRBJ2-7; 7 bases are a match to TRBD1. This sequence was found in a man in his sixties with non-small cell lung cancer. Input material: distant non-tumor lung tissue. CDR3 DNA sequence: TGTGCCAGGTCCGGGACAGCTCAATCCTACGAGCAGTACTTC. It is translated as CARSGTAQSYEQYF.